This section outlines one T cell receptor (beta chain) sequence together with its context. Its antigen remains unidentified. This could be a read error, since a much larger clone is one nucleotide away. These data are taken from a study of molecular identifiers for immune sequencing clone quantification listed by TCRdb under 2018. Some background on the complete study: For a replicate experiment, RNA from approximately 20,000 or 100,000 naive CD8 T cells was divided into five aliquots, of which four were sequenced. The study was a methods study using CD8 T cells to benchmark molecular-identifier clustering-based TCR repertoire sequencing (MIDCIRS) and TCR RNA copy counting. General findings and caveats noted by the study authors: The naive libraries included spiked-in Jurkat TCR RNA (about nine copies' worth), and this Jurkat TCR RNA is not part of the donor repertoire. The sizes of highly expanded clones could end up underestimated when identical TCR molecules share a barcode. Clones above 20 RNA copies held over 98% of molecules in CMV-specific effector cells but under 1% in naive cells. A single cell's worth of spiked-in Jurkat TCR RNA was reported detectable even among about 1.1 million naive CD8 T cells. Modeling indicated around 3.2 TCR RNA copies recovered per cell, compared with around 11 by digital PCR, which implies a capture efficiency of 25% to 35%. When barcode sub-clustering was not used, chimeric consensus sequences inflated TCR diversity, with chimeras reaching as high as 47%.

The library was made by PCR. TCRdb records Illumina HiSeq 4000 as the sequencer. Bulk TCR libraries were made following a previously described method, with the TCR primers given in Table S5. Purification of total RNA was performed with the Qiagen AllPrep DNA/RNA kit. Before analysis, reads from multiple sequencing runs of the same library were pooled. On the study's bioinformatics: Reads were retained only if their TCR constant sequence matched exactly, and those retained reads were trimmed to 150 nt and grouped according to their 12-nt molecular barcodes. Reads inside each barcode group were sub-clustered using a 15% Levenshtein threshold, and a quality-weighted consensus sequence was constructed for each RNA molecule. Non-functional sequences were discarded, and so were lower-count sequences lying one edit away from another sequence. Barcode sub-clusters with fewer than 20% of the maximum read count were removed, based on fitting two negative binomial distributions. Using fastp trimming at Q25 and MiXCR clonotype assembly, TCRdb reanalyzed the public sequencing data and kept in-frame beta chains. When rows share a CDR3 protein, they turn into one entry using the most common DNA and genes. TCRdb assigned the V and J calls; the authors' analysis was not used. A total of about 70,000 distinct CDR3 sequences appear in this sample, 15% to 20% of them only once. The biggest ten clones account for approximately 1.5% of the sample.

Libraries of naive CD8 T cells were built from approximately 20,000 to 1,000,000 sorted cells, with 10%, 30% or 50% of the purified RNA used. Naive CD8 T cells were FACS-sorted as CD8+CD4-CCR7+CD45RA+ on a BD FACSAria II into RLT Plus buffer. To test detection sensitivity, Jurkat RNA equal to ten TCR copies was added to samples of roughly 18,000-1,000,000 naive CD8 T cells. Enrichment of CD8 T cells was done with RosetteSep CD8+ T Cell Enrichment Cocktail plus Ficoll-Paque, and ACK red cell lysis came afterward. Including cysteine and phenylalanine, the CDR3 has 19 amino acids. Only the CDR3 portion is preserved as DNA: 57 bases, with reading frame beginning at the first base. The germline V end is reduced by 5 bases and the J end by 0 bases; junction bases left unmatched: 9. For CDR1 and CDR2, the germline V gene lists SGHNT and YENEEA.

The clonotype comes from a human donor in good health. Some libraries in this study had Jurkat cell RNA spiked in. Sequenced material: naive CD8+ T cells from blood, with Jurkat cell RNA spiked in. Reading the label with the study, this specimen's cell subset or site is: FACS-sorted CD8+CD4-CCR7+CD45RA+ naive T cells. The sequence joins TRBV11-3 to TRBJ2-1, and 14 junctional nucleotides match TRBD2. The DNA reads TGTGCCAGCAGCCCCGGACTAGCGGGAGGCCTGAGCTCCTACAATGAGCAGTTCTTC. Translated, it reads CASSPGLAGGLSSYNEQFF.